A selection of T cell receptor beta chains follows, all from one sample in a study of blood T cell repertoires in COVID-19. The data were produced by immunoSEQ multiplex PCR, yet TCRdb's version contains in-frame clones alone and is incomplete. In the table there are roughly 74,000 clones, roughly 89% of which are singletons. The specimen was PBMCs or T cells enriched from blood (not recorded which). Receptor source: a woman aged 45 to 65 with acute COVID-19. Each CDR3 is given with its conserved first and last residue. The D gene is left open where the match is weak. Clone size, where shown, is once, few, many, or a class for clones that have expanded.

D gene: TRBD2
J gene: TRBJ2-3
V gene: TRBV4-1
clone size: -
CDR3 protein: CASSPTSGKGDTQYF
CDR3 DNA: TGCGCCAGCAGCCCTACTAGCGGGAAGGGAGATACGCAGTATTTT

D gene: -
J gene: TRBJ2-1
V gene: TRBV24-1
clone size: -
CDR3 protein: CATSRDEQFF
CDR3 DNA: TGTGCCACCAGTCGAGATGAGCAGTTCTTC

D gene: -
J gene: TRBJ1-1
V gene: TRBV2
clone size: -
CDR3 protein: CASSGAGTTEAFF
CDR3 DNA: TGTGCCAGCAGTGGTGCGGGGACCACTGAAGCTTTCTTT

D gene: -
J gene: TRBJ2-1
V gene: TRBV7-9
clone size: -
CDR3 protein: CASSDSLTEYNEQFF
CDR3 DNA: TGTGCCAGCAGCGACAGTCTTACAGAATACAATGAGCAGTTCTTC

D gene: TRBD1
J gene: TRBJ2-1
V gene: TRBV4-1
clone size: -
CDR3 protein: CASSPAGQVYNEQFF
CDR3 DNA: TGCGCCAGCAGCCCCGCGGGACAGGTATACAATGAGCAGTTCTTC

D gene: TRBD1
J gene: TRBJ1-4
V gene: TRBV4-2
clone size: -
CDR3 protein: CASSQDGQGAANEKLFF
CDR3 DNA: TGTGCCAGCAGCCAAGACGGACAGGGGGCAGCTAATGAAAAACTGTTTTTT

D gene: -
J gene: TRBJ1-2
V gene: TRBV5-6
clone size: few
CDR3 protein: CASSPPGRVRGYTF
CDR3 DNA: TGTGCCAGCAGCCCGCCGGGTCGCGTTAGGGGCTACACCTTC

D gene: TRBD2
J gene: TRBJ2-7
V gene: TRBV6-5
clone size: -
CDR3 protein: CASRREWQYF
CDR3 DNA: TGTGCCAGCAGGCGGGAGTGGCAGTACTTC

D gene: -
J gene: TRBJ1-1
V gene: TRBV19
clone size: -
CDR3 protein: CASRYIRPGENTEAFF
CDR3 DNA: TGTGCCAGTAGATATATTCGGCCGGGAGAGAACACTGAAGCTTTCTTT

D gene: TRBD2
J gene: TRBJ2-3
V gene: TRBV5-6
clone size: once
CDR3 protein: CASSDPGLAFTDTQYF
CDR3 DNA: TGTGCCAGCAGTGATCCGGGACTAGCGTTCACAGATACGCAGTATTTT

D gene: -
J gene: TRBJ2-7
V gene: TRBV5-1
clone size: -
CDR3 protein: CASSPGGVYEQYF
CDR3 DNA: TGCGCCAGCAGCCCTGGCGGGGTCTACGAGCAGTACTTC

D gene: -
J gene: TRBJ2-1
V gene: TRBV18
clone size: -
CDR3 protein: CASSPLAQGNEQFF
CDR3 DNA: TGTGCCAGCTCACCCCTAGCCCAGGGGAATGAGCAGTTCTTC

D gene: TRBD1
J gene: TRBJ1-6
V gene: TRBV7-2
clone size: -
CDR3 protein: CASSPRGSNSPLHF
CDR3 DNA: TGTGCCAGCAGCCCCAGGGGGTCGAATTCACCCCTCCACTTT

D gene: TRBD2
J gene: TRBJ2-1
V gene: TRBV7-7
clone size: -
CDR3 protein: CASSPLAASYNEQFF
CDR3 DNA: TGTGCTAGCAGCCCACTAGCGGCATCCTACAATGAGCAGTTCTTC

D gene: -
J gene: TRBJ1-1
V gene: TRBV5-1
clone size: -
CDR3 protein: CASSLTTGNTEAFF
CDR3 DNA: TGCGCCAGCAGCCTCACTACAGGGAACACTGAAGCTTTCTTT

D gene: TRBD1
J gene: TRBJ1-4
V gene: TRBV2
clone size: -
CDR3 protein: CASRVGQGVATNEKLFF
CDR3 DNA: TGTGCCAGCAGAGTAGGACAGGGGGTGGCAACTAATGAAAAACTGTTTTTT

D gene: -
J gene: TRBJ2-6
V gene: TRBV21-1
clone size: -
CDR3 protein: CASSREGQGGSGANVLTF
CDR3 DNA: TGTGCCAGCAGCCGAGAGGGACAGGGGGGAAGTGGGGCCAACGTCCTGACTTTC

D gene: TRBD1
J gene: TRBJ1-2
V gene: TRBV3-1/TRBV3-2
clone size: -
CDR3 protein: CASSQGQHVYGYTF
CDR3 DNA: TGTGCCAGCAGCCAGGGACAGCATGTCTATGGCTACACCTTC

D gene: -
J gene: TRBJ1-1
V gene: TRBV9
clone size: -
CDR3 protein: CASSVASETEAFF
CDR3 DNA: TGTGCCAGCAGCGTAGCGTCAGAAACTGAAGCTTTCTTT

D gene: TRBD2
J gene: TRBJ2-3
V gene: TRBV6-1
clone size: -
CDR3 protein: CASSDPTSESTDTQYF
CDR3 DNA: TGTGCCAGCAGTGACCCCACTAGCGAGAGCACAGATACGCAGTATTTT

D gene: -
J gene: TRBJ1-1
V gene: TRBV28
clone size: once
CDR3 protein: CASIQQGTEAFF
CDR3 DNA: TGTGCCAGCATACAGCAGGGGACTGAAGCTTTCTTT

D gene: -
J gene: TRBJ1-3
V gene: TRBV11-3
clone size: -
CDR3 protein: CASSFGGGIGNTIYF
CDR3 DNA: TGTGCCAGCAGCTTCGGGGGAGGCATTGGAAACACCATATATTTT

D gene: TRBD2
J gene: TRBJ2-7
V gene: TRBV19
clone size: -
CDR3 protein: CASSPQRTSGSHEQYF
CDR3 DNA: TGTGCCAGTAGTCCCCAACGGACTAGCGGGAGCCACGAGCAGTACTTC

D gene: -
J gene: TRBJ1-6
V gene: TRBV9
clone size: -
CDR3 protein: CASSVDSRNSPLHF
CDR3 DNA: TGTGCCAGCAGCGTTGACAGCCGGAATTCACCCCTCCACTTT

D gene: -
J gene: TRBJ1-2
V gene: TRBV28
clone size: -
CDR3 protein: CASSLDNDSTNYGYTF
CDR3 DNA: TGTGCCAGCAGTTTAGATAACGACAGTACTAACTATGGCTACACCTTC